This T cell receptor beta chain was recorded in a study of early T cells in non-severe SARS-CoV-2 infection. Study context: Sequencing used unsorted whole-blood bulk RNA, so chains lack pairing.

General study points: Matching with VDJdb favored anti-spike CD8 responses (missing private and CD4 specificities).

Tagging with unique molecular identifiers was applied to individual cDNA molecules. MiXCR, run by TCRdb on the 5' RACE reads, gives a single entry per CDR3 protein. Among around 60,000 distinct CDR3 sequences listed, around 12% were seen once. This clonotype turned up a few times. The antigen remains unidentified. Germline lookup yields CDR1 MGHDK and CDR2 SYGVNS. The ends lost 3 bases at V and 4 bases at J; junction bases unmatched: 7. The CDR3 has 17 residues. What was sequenced was whole blood. V is TRBV25-1 and J is TRBJ2-2, with 11 bases lining up with TRBD2. The source of this sequence is an adult who was a healthcare worker with PCR-confirmed SARS-CoV-2 infection or an uninfected control (not recorded which). The CDR3: CASSDPLAGGVTGELFF. The CDR3 coding sequence is TGTGCCAGCAGTGATCCCCTAGCGGGAGGCGTCACCGGGGAGCTGTTTTTT.